This T cell receptor beta chain appears in the sequencing data of a study of shared clonotypes between healthy human individuals. Overall study: The cohort comprised a couple of women and a few men. Their ages spanned 18 to 49 years.

Genomic DNA belonging to each subset was distributed in equal measure over several immunoSEQ plates. The protocol was immunoSEQ multiplex PCR, while the TCRdb copy is restricted to in-frame clones and leaves out a portion. The profile shows 550,000 to 600,000 clones, around three quarters of them singletons. Regarding the study as a whole: Represented diversity, genetic and exposure-history alike, was limited by few donors.

This clone was observed a single time. Its specificity is unknown. J lost 5 bases, V lost 6 bases, and 12 bases had no gene match. CDR1 and CDR2 from the germline V gene are SQVTM and ANQGSEA. The CDR3 totals 16 residues. The TCR originated in a woman aged 40 to 50 in good health. Some clones in this sample may be carry-over from other donors' samples. V and J are TRBV29-1 and TRBJ2-7, with TRBD2 matching over 14 bases. Sequencing was done on a sample of PBMCs. The CDR3 nucleotides are TGCAGCGTCCTCGGGACTAGCGGGAGTAGGTGGAACGAGCAGTACTTC. Protein product: CSVLGTSGSRWNEQYF.